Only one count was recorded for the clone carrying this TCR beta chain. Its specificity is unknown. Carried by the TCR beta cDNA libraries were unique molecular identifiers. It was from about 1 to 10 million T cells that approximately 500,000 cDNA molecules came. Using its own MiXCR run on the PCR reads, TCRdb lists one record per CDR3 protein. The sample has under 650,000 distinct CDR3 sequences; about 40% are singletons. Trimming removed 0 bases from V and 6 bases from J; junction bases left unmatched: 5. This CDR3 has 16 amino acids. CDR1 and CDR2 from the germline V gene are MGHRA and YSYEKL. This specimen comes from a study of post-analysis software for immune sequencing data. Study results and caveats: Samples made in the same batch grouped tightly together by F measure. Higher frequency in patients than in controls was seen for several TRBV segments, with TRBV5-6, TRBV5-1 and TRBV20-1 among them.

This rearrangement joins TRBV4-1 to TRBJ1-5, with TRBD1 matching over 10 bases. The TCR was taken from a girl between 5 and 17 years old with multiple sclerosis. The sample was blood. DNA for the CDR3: TGCGCCAGCAGCCAAGACAGGACAGGGGGAGGTCAGCCCCAGCATTTT. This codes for CASSQDRTGGGQPQHF.